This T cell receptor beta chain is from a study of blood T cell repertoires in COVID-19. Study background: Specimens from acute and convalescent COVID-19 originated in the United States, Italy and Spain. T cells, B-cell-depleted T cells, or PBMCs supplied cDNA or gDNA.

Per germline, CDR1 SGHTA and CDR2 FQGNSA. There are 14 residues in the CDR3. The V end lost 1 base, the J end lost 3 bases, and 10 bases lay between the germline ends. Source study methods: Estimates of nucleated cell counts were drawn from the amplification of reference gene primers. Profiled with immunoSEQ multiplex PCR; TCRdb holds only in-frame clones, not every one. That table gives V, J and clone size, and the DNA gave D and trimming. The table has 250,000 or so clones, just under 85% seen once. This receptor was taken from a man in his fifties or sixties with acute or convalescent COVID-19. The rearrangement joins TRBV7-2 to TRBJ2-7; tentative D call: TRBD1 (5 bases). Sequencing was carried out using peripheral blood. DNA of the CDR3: TGTGCCAGCAGCTTAGTGGCAGGGTTCTACGAGCAGTACTTC. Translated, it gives CASSLVAGFYEQYF.